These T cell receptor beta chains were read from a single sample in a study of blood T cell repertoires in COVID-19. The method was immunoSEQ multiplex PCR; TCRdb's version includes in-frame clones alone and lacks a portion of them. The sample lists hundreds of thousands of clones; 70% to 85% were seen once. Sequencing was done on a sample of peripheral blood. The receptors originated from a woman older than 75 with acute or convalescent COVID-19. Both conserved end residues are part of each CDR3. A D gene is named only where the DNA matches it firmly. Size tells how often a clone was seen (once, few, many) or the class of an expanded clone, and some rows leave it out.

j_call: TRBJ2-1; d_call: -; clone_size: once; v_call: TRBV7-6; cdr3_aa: CASSPFPQGLGNEQFF; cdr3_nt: TGTGCCAGCAGCCCTTTCCCGCAGGGCCTCGGAAATGAGCAGTTCTTC
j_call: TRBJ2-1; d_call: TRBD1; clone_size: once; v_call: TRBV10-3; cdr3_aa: CAIRPGTGVNNEQFF; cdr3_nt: TGTGCCATCAGACCCGGGACAGGGGTCAACAATGAGCAGTTCTTC
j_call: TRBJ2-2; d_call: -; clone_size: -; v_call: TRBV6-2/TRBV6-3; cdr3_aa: CASSYSGFGELFF; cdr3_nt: TGTGCCAGCAGTTACTCCGGGTTCGGGGAGCTGTTTTTT
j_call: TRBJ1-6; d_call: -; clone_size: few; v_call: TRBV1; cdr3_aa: CTSSQAPSQGARRSPLHF; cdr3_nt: TGCACCAGCAGCCAAGCCCCCTCACAGGGGGCGCGTCGCTCACCCCTCCACTTT
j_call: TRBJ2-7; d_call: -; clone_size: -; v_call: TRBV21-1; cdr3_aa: CASSKVGVRNEQYF; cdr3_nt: TGTGCCAGCAGCAAAGTCGGAGTTCGGAACGAGCAGTACTTC
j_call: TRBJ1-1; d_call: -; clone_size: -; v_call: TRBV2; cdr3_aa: CASIRAGWNTEAFF; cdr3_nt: TGTGCCAGCATTCGGGCAGGGTGGAACACTGAAGCTTTCTTT
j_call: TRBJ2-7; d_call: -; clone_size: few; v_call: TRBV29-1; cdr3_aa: CSVRPSDSYEQYF; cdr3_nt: TGCAGCGTGCGGCCCAGCGACTCCTACGAGCAGTACTTC
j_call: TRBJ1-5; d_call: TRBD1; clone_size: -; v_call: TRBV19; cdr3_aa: CASSTDRGNYQPQHF; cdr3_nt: TGTGCCAGTAGTACGGACAGGGGGAATTATCAGCCCCAGCATTTT
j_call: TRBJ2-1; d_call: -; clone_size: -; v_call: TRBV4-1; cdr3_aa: CASSQVHGRGWNEQFF; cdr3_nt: TGCGCCAGCAGCCAAGTTCACGGGAGAGGGTGGAATGAGCAGTTCTTC
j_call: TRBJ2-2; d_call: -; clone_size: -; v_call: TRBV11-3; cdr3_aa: CASSFGGLNTGELFF; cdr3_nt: TGTGCCAGCAGCTTTGGCGGACTGAACACCGGGGAGCTGTTTTTT
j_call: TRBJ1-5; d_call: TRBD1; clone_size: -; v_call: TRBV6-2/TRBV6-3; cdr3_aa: CASSYGTVYSNQPQHF; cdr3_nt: TGTGCCAGCAGTTACGGGACAGTCTATAGCAATCAGCCCCAGCATTTT
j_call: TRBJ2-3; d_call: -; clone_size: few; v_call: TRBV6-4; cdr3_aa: CASSDVGGGLTDTQYF; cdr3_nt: TGTGCCAGCAGTGACGTTGGCGGGGGCCTCACAGATACGCAGTATTTT
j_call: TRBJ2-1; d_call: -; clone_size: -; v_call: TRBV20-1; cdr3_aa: CSAAAGNEQFF; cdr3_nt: TGCAGTGCCGCAGCGGGCAATGAGCAGTTCTTC
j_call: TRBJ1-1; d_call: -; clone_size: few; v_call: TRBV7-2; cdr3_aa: CASSSPRGRNTEAFF; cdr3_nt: TGTGCCAGCAGCTCCCCGCGGGGGAGGAACACTGAAGCTTTCTTT
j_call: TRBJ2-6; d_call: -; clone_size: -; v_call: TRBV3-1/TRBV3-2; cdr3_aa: CASSQARRGNSGANVLTF; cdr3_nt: TGTGCCAGCAGCCAAGCTCGTAGGGGAAACTCTGGGGCCAACGTCCTGACTTTC
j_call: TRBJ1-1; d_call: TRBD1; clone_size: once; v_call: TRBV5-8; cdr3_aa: CASSLLGQGWNGEAFF; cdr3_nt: TGTGCCAGCAGCTTGCTAGGACAGGGGTGGAATGGTGAAGCTTTCTTT
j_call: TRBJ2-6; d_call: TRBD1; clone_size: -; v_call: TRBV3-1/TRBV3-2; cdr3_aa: CASSQHPGQGASGANVLTF; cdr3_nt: TGTGCCAGCAGCCAACATCCGGGACAGGGGGCCTCTGGGGCCAACGTCCTGACTTTC
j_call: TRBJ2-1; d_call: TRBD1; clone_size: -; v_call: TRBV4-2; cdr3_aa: CASSQLTGGNSYNEQFF; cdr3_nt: TGTGCCAGCAGCCAGCTGACAGGGGGCAATTCCTACAATGAGCAGTTCTTC
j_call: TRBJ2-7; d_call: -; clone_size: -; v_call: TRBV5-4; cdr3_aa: CASSATVGQWNEQYF; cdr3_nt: TGTGCCAGCAGCGCCACGGTGGGCCAGTGGAACGAGCAGTACTTC